This T cell receptor (beta chain) was captured in a study of regulatory T cells in long-lasting Graves disease. Turning to the study itself: Antithyroid drug intake by newly diagnosed Graves' patients had lasted under 3 months.

According to the study, TCR beta libraries were built with iRepertoire HTBI primers and CDR3-region Arm-PCR. One entry per CDR3 protein, called by TCRdb with MiXCR from the multiplex PCR reads. The sample records 420,000 or so distinct CDR3 sequences, about 16% being singletons. General study results and limits: Sharing of public clonotypes was greater in persistent patients (about 2,500) than in new patients (around 1,000).

This CDR3 has 16 residues. Germline V gene lookup returns CDR1 MNHEY and CDR2 SMNVEV (reference sequence). With 7 bases clipped from V and 7 bases from J, the junction kept 15 bases outside the gene matches. In its sample, this clonotype was seen a few times. Its antigen is as yet unknown. Time point given: newly diagnosed GD, antithyroid drugs for less than 3 months. Making the TCR library involved RNA that had been extracted from PBMCs. The data also belong to a second study, concerning T cells in Graves' hyperthyroidism and ophthalmopathy. Per that paper: The model identified upcoming ophthalmopathy a median 6.5 months ahead of onset.

The sample here was peripheral blood mononuclear cells (PBMCs), taken at new diagnosis, from a patient treated with antithyroid drugs. The rearrangement links TRBV27 to TRBJ2-2, with 7 bases identical to TRBD1. This receptor was obtained from a woman between 18 and 29 years old with Graves disease. The CDR3 DNA reads TGTGCCAGCAAATTAGAGGAGACAGGGTTCGTCGGGGAGCTGTTTTTT. It specifies CASKLEETGFVGELFF.